This section outlines one TCR beta chain sequence together with its context. Produced via immunoSEQ multiplex PCR; TCRdb's table is partial and in-frame only. This table holds hundreds of thousands of clones, around 89% found once. The data derive from a study of shared T cell receptors in the human thymus. Trimming cost V 6 bases and J 4 bases; bases outside gene matches: 11. CDR3 size: 16 residues. The germline V gene encodes CDR1 MNHEY and CDR2 SMNVEV (reference sequence). These records were also assigned to another study, of human thymus T cells. As that study records: Thymic and blood repertoires seemed to show skewed V and J gene use.

The sample comprised thymocytes. This sequence joins TRBV27 and TRBJ2-5; 10 nucleotides line up with TRBD2. This sequence was found in a boy under two years old with a congenital heart defect. CDR3 amino acids: CASSPPGTSATETQYF. Here the CDR3 DNA reads TGTGCCAGCAGCCCACCCGGGACTAGCGCCACAGAGACCCAGTACTTC.